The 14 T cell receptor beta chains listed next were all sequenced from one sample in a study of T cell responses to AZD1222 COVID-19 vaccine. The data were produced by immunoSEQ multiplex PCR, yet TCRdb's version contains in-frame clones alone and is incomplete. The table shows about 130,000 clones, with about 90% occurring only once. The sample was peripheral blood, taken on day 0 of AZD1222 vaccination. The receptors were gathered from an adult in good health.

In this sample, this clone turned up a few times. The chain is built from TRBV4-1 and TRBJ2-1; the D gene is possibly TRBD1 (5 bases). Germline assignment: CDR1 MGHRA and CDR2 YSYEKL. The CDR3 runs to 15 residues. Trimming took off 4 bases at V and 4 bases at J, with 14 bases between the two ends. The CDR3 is CASSPDRARYNEQFF. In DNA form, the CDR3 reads TGCGCCAGCAGCCCTGACAGAGCCCGGTACAATGAGCAGTTCTTC.

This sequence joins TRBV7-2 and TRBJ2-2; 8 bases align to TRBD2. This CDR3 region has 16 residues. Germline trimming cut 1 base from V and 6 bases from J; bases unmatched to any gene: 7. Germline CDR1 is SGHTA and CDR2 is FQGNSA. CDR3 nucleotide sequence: TGTGCCAGCAGCTTAGTTCCAGCGGGAGTCTCCGGGGAGCTGTTTTTT. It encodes CASSLVPAGVSGELFF. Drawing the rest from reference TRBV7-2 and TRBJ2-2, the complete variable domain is GAGVSQSPSNKVTEKGKDVELRCDPISGHTALYWYRQSLGQGLEFLIYFQGNSAPDKSGLPSDRFSAERTGGSVSTLTIQRTQQEDSAVYLCASSLVPAGVSGELFFGEGSRLTVL.

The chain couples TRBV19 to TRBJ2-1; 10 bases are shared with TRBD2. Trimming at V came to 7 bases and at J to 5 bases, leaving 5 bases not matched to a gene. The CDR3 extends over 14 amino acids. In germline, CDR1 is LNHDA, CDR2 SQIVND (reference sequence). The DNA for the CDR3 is TGTGCCAGTAAGGGGACTAGCGTTCACAATGAGCAGTTCTTC. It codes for CASKGTSVHNEQFF.

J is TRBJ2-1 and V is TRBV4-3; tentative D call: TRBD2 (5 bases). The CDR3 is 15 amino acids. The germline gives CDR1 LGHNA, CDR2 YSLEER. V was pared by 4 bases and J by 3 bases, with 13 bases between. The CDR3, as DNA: TGCGCCAGCAGCCTCCGTAGGACTTACTACAATGAGCAGTTCTTC. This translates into CASSLRRTYYNEQFF.

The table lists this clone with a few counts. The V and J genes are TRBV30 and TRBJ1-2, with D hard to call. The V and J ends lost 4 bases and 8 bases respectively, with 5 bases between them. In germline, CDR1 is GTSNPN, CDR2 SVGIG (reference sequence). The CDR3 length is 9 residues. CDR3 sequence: CAWNRGYTF. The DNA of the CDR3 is TGTGCCTGGAATAGGGGCTACACCTTC.

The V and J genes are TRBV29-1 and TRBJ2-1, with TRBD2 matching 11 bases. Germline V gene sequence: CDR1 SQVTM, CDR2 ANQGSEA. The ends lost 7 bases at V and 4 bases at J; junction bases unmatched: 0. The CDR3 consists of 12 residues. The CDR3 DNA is TGCAGCGGGACTAGCGGGTACAATGAGCAGTTCTTC. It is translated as CSGTSGYNEQFF.

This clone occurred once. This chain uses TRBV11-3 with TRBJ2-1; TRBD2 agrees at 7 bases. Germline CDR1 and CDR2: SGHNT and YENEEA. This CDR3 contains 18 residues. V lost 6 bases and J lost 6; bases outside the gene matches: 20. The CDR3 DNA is TGTGCCAGCAGACCCCCTACCCTGGCGGGAGACAAACGCAATGAGCAGTTCTTC. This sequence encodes CASRPPTLAGDKRNEQFF. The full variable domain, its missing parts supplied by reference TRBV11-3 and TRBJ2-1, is EAGVVQSPRYKIIEKKQPVAFWCNPISGHNTLYWYLQNLGQGPELLIRYENEEAVDDSQLPKDRFSAERLKGVDSTLKIQPAELGDSAVYLCASRPPTLAGDKRNEQFFGPGTRLTVL.

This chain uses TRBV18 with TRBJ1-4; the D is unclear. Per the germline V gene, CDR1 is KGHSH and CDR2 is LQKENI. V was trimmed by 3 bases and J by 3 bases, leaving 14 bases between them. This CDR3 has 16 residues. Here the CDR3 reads CASSPGLISANEKLFF. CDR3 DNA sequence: TGTGCCAGCTCACCGGGTTTGATCTCGGCTAATGAAAAACTGTTTTTT. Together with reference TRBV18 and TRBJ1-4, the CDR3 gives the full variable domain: NAGVMQNPRHLVRRRGQEARLRCSPMKGHSHVYWYRQLPEEGLKFMVYLQKENIIDESGMPKERFSAEFPKEGPSILRIQQVVRGDSAAYFCASSPGLISANEKLFFGSGTQLSVL.

The CDR3, as DNA: TGTGCCAGCAGTTTCCGGGGCGACTATGGCTACACCTTC. Its protein is CASSFRGDYGYTF. This chain connects TRBV12-3 or TRBV12-4 to TRBJ1-2, with a possible D match to TRBD1 (5 bases). The V end lost 3 bases, the J end lost 3 bases, and 8 bases lay between the germline ends. This CDR3 contains 13 residues.

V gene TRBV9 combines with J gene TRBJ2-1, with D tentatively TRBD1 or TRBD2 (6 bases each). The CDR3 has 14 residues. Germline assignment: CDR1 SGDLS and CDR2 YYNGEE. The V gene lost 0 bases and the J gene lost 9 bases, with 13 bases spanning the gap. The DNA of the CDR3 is TGTGCCAGCAGCGTAGCGGGGGCTATCGGTGAGCAGTTCTTC. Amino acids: CASSVAGAIGEQFF.

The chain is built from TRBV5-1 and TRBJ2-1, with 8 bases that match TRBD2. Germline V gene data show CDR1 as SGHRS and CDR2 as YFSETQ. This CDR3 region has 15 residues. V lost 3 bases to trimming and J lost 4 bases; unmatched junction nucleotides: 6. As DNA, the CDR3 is TGCGCCAGCAGCTATCCTAGCGGGTTGTACAATGAGCAGTTCTTC. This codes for CASSYPSGLYNEQFF.

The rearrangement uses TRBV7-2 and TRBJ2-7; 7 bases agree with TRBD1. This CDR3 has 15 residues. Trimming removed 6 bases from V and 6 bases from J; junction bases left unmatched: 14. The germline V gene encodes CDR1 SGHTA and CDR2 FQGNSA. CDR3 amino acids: CASRPTGTNRGEQYF. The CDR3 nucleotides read TGTGCCAGCAGGCCTACCGGGACAAACAGGGGCGAGCAGTACTTC.

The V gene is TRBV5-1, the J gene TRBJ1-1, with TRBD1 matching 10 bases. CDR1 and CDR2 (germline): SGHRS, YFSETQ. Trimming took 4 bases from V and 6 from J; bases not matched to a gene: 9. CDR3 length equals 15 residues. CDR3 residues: CASSIRTGGIAEAFF. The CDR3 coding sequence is TGCGCCAGCAGCATCCGGACAGGGGGGATCGCTGAAGCTTTCTTT. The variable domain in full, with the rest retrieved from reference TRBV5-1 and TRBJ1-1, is KAGVTQTPRYLIKTRGQQVTLSCSPISGHRSVSWYQQTPGQGLQFLFEYFSETQRNKGNFPGRFSGRQFSNSRSEMNVSTLELGDSALYLCASSIRTGGIAEAFFGQGTRLTVV.

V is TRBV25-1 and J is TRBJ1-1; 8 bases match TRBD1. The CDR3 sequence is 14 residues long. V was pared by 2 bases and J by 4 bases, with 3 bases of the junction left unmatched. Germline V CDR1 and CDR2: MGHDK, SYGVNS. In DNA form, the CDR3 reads TGTGCCAGCAGTGAACCGGACAGGGCCACTGAAGCTTTCTTT. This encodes CASSEPDRATEAFF.